These T cell receptor beta chains were read from a single sample in a study of cytomegalovirus exposure and HLA in healthy donors. Method: immunoSEQ multiplex PCR; TCRdb's copy keeps in-frame clones and lacks some. In the table there are 150,000 to 200,000 clones, approximately 79% of which are singletons. Source material: PBMCs. Receptors originate from a woman aged 25 to 39 in good health and CMV-seropositive. CDR3s include the opening cysteine and the closing phenylalanine or tryptophan. The D gene is left open where the match is weak. Some rows mark clone size as missing; the rest say once, few, many or name a class of expanded clone.

d_call	v_call	j_call	clone_size	cdr3_nt	cdr3_aa
-	TRBV6-5	TRBJ2-7	-	TGTGCCAGCAGTCGGGGAGTTTACGAGCAGTACTTC	CASSRGVYEQYF
-	TRBV7-6	TRBJ2-2	-	TGTGCCAGCACCTTGGGGCAGGGCGGGGGCAACACCGGGGAGCTGTTTTTT	CASTLGQGGGNTGELFF
-	TRBV9	TRBJ1-5	-	TGTGCCAGCAGCCCCCCCCGGGACAACAATCAACCCCAGCATTTT	CASSPPRDNNQPQHF
TRBD2	TRBV7-2	TRBJ2-7	few	TGTGCCAGCAGCCAAGATTCGAGCGGGGGCTCCTACGAGCAGTACTTC	CASSQDSSGGSYEQYF
TRBD2	TRBV7-8	TRBJ2-1	-	TGTGCCGGGGGGGGGTTGACAAGTGAGCAGTTCTTC	CAGGGLTSEQFF
-	TRBV5-1	TRBJ2-1	-	TGCGCCAGCAGCTTGGGGCTGGAGGGTGAGCAGTTCTTC	CASSLGLEGEQFF
-	TRBV10-3	TRBJ2-2	-	TGTGCCATCAGTGAGAGGGGGTCGGACGCCGGGGAGCTGTTTTTT	CAISERGSDAGELFF
TRBD2	TRBV4-3	TRBJ2-1	once	TGCGCCAGCAGCCAGAGTAGACTAGCGGGTACCCATGAGCAGTTCTTC	CASSQSRLAGTHEQFF
-	TRBV6-6	TRBJ2-1	-	TGTGCCAGCAGTTACCGGGATCGCCACAATGAGCAGTTCTTC	CASSYRDRHNEQFF
-	TRBV9	TRBJ2-1	-	TGTGCCAGCAGCGAATCCGGGAATCCCACCTACAATGAGCAGTTCTTC	CASSESGNPTYNEQFF
-	TRBV29-1	TRBJ1-5	-	TGCAGTGCTCCAGGGATAGAGCATCAGCCCCAGCATTTT	CSAPGIEHQPQHF
-	TRBV4-3	TRBJ2-1	-	TGCGCCAGCAGCCACCCCGACAAACCTGATGAGCAGTTCTTC	CASSHPDKPDEQFF
TRBD1	TRBV4-3	TRBJ1-2	-	TGCGCCAGCAGCCGGACAGGGGGCGGGTATGGCTACACCTTC	CASSRTGGGYGYTF
TRBD1	TRBV18	TRBJ1-3	once	TGTGCCAGCTCACCTGAGACAGGGGGGACTGGAAACACCATATATTTT	CASSPETGGTGNTIYF
-	TRBV7-9	TRBJ2-6	-	TGTTCCAGCAGCTTAGCCGCAGGAGGCACTGGGGCCAACGTCCTGACTTTC	CSSSLAAGGTGANVLTF
-	TRBV4-1	TRBJ2-7	-	TGCGCCAGCAGCCAGGAGGGGTCAGGAGGAGGCTACGAGCAGTACTTC	CASSQEGSGGGYEQYF
-	TRBV15	TRBJ2-2	-	TGTGCCAACCGGGACACGAACACCGGGGAGCTGTTTTTT	CANRDTNTGELFF
TRBD2	TRBV4-3	TRBJ2-1	-	TGCGCCAGCAGCCAAGATAGGACTAGCTCCTACAATGAGCAGTTCTTC	CASSQDRTSSYNEQFF
-	TRBV18	TRBJ1-4	-	TGTGCCAGCTCCCCTCGACTTAATGAAAAACTGTTTTTT	CASSPRLNEKLFF
-	TRBV7-2	TRBJ2-1	once	TGTGCCAGCAGCTCGGACTGGAGCTCCTACAATGAGCAGTTCTTC	CASSSDWSSYNEQFF
-	TRBV9	TRBJ1-3	-	TGTGCCAGCAGCGCGGGCCAGGGATTCTCTGGAAACACCATATATTTT	CASSAGQGFSGNTIYF
-	TRBV27	TRBJ2-7	-	TGCGCGACGGAGGCGTGGTGCGAGCAGTACTTC	CATEAWCEQYF
TRBD2	TRBV6-5	TRBJ2-1	few	TGTGCCAGCAGTTACCAGCGGGAGGTGCATGAGCAGTTCTTC	CASSYQREVHEQFF
TRBD1	TRBV9	TRBJ2-1	-	TGTGCCAGCAGCATGAACAGGGGGCGTCATACGGGGGAGCAGTTCTTC	CASSMNRGRHTGEQFF
-	TRBV20-1	TRBJ2-2	-	TGCAGTGCTAGGATCGGCGGGGAGCTGTTTTTT	CSARIGGELFF
TRBD1	TRBV4-3	TRBJ1-4	-	TGCGCCAGCAGCCAGCAGGACCGGGACAGGGCTTATGAAAAACTGTTTTTT	CASSQQDRDRAYEKLFF
TRBD1	TRBV5-1	TRBJ2-5	-	TGCGCCAGCAGCCTGGCGGGACAGGGTGAGACCCAGTACTTC	CASSLAGQGETQYF
TRBD1	TRBV7-9	TRBJ2-7	-	TGTGCCAGCAGCACTGGACAGGGCGGGGACTACGAGCAGTACTTC	CASSTGQGGDYEQYF
TRBD1	TRBV7-9	TRBJ1-5	-	TGTGCCAGCAGCTCACAGGGGAAGAATCAGCCCCAGCATTTT	CASSSQGKNQPQHF
-	TRBV4-1	TRBJ1-5	-	TGCGCCAGCAGCCAAGATCGGAGGCAAACAGATAGCAATCAGCCCCAGCATTTT	CASSQDRRQTDSNQPQHF
TRBD1	TRBV6-5	TRBJ1-6	-	TGTGCCAGCAGAAAACAGGGGTCTAATTCACCCCTCCACTTT	CASRKQGSNSPLHF
-	TRBV18	TRBJ2-7	once	TGTGCCAGCTCACCCCTGGGCAGGGACTCCTACGAGCAGTACTTC	CASSPLGRDSYEQYF
-	TRBV10-3	TRBJ2-3	-	TGTGCCATCAGGGCGGGGGCCAGCACAGATACGCAGTATTTT	CAIRAGASTDTQYF
-	TRBV19	TRBJ2-7	-	TGTGCCAGTGGCCCGCGGGACGAGCAGTACTTC	CASGPRDEQYF
TRBD2	TRBV4-3	TRBJ2-1	-	TGCGCCAGCAGCCAAGATCCCCCAGGACTAGCGGGCCCAGGCTCCTACAATGAGCAGTTCTTC	CASSQDPPGLAGPGSYNEQFF
TRBD2	TRBV4-2	TRBJ2-5	-	TGTGCCAGCAGCCAAGCGGGGGGACAAGAGACCCAGTACTTC	CASSQAGGQETQYF
TRBD2	TRBV6-5	TRBJ2-1	-	TGTGCCAGCAGTTCCGCCTCCACTAGCGGGAAATATGAGCAGTTCTTC	CASSSASTSGKYEQFF
-	TRBV30	TRBJ1-1	-	TGTGCCTGGAGTGTGGCGGGGGGCGGGACTGAAGCTTTCTTT	CAWSVAGGGTEAFF
TRBD2	TRBV7-8	TRBJ2-3	-	TGTGCCAGCAGCTTTACCGGGACTAGCCAGGATACGCAGTATTTT	CASSFTGTSQDTQYF
-	TRBV5-4	TRBJ2-3	-	TGTGCCAGCAGCTTGGCCGGCGGGCGCACAGATACGCAGTATTTT	CASSLAGGRTDTQYF
-	TRBV5-8	TRBJ1-1	few	TGTGCCAGCAGCATAGGACAGACCTTTAACACTGAAGCTTTCTTT	CASSIGQTFNTEAFF